The clone carrying this T cell receptor beta chain was recorded many times. Its specificity is not known. From germline, CDR1 is SGHKS and CDR2 YYEKEE (reference sequence). The CDR3 spans 13 residues. V was trimmed by 3 bases and J by 5 bases, leaving 12 bases between them. TCRdb analysed the 5' RACE reads with MiXCR anew, one entry per CDR3 protein. The sample records 200,000 to 250,000 distinct CDR3 sequences, about 7.5% being singletons. This specimen belongs to a study of identical twins. Study results and limitations: It was out-of-frame TCR alpha sharing in monozygotic twins that models underestimated.

These same data were also listed under a study on yellow fever vaccine responses in identical twins. That source reports: Among the twins, the vaccine T cell response reportedly seemed partly convergent and partly personalized.

This clonotype was sampled from a woman younger than 30 in good health. The rearrangement uses TRBV5-5 and TRBJ2-7; D is unresolved. Sequenced: memory (CD45RO+) T cells sorted from blood. In DNA form, the CDR3 reads TGTGCCAGCAGCTGGCCTAGGATGAACGAGCAGTACTTC. This codes for CASSWPRMNEQYF.